Following are 27 T cell receptor beta chains from one sample sequenced in a study of shared clonotypes between healthy human individuals. Method: immunoSEQ multiplex PCR; TCRdb's copy keeps in-frame clones and lacks some. The sample contains over a million clones, approximately 96% of which appear only once. The sample taken for sequencing was naive CD4+ T cells sorted from blood. Subset of the sample: CD45RA+ positively selected. These receptors came from a man aged 25 to 40 in good health.

In the case of this clone: At the DNA level, this CDR3 is encoded by other sequences in the same sample as well. V and J are TRBV28 and TRBJ1-5; D remains ambiguous. This CDR3 region has 13 residues. V was cut by 1 base and J by 2 bases, with 3 bases left in between. Germline loops: CDR1 MDHEN, CDR2 SYDVKM. The CDR3: CASSLSGNQPQHF. CDR3 DNA sequence: TGTGCCAGCAGTTTATCGGGCAATCAGCCCCAGCATTTT.

This clone was seen just once. The rearrangement links TRBV28 to TRBJ1-2; D is uncertain. The V gene lost 7 bases and the J gene lost 0 bases, with 9 bases spanning the gap. CDR1 is MDHEN, CDR2 SYDVKM, per germline. The CDR3 sequence is 13 residues long. This CDR3 is CASTPGANYGYTF. In DNA form, the CDR3 reads TGTGCCAGCACCCCAGGAGCTAACTATGGCTACACCTTC.

The chain employs TRBV6-1 and TRBJ2-2; tentatively, D is TRBD2 (5 bases). V was shortened by 7 bases and J by 1 base, with 13 bases between the two germline ends. Per germline, CDR1 MNHNS and CDR2 SASEGT. This CDR3 is built from 15 residues. The CDR3 DNA reads TGTGCCAGCACCCGGGGTCCGTGGAACACCGGGGAGCTGTTTTTT. Translation gives CASTRGPWNTGELFF.

The rearrangement joins TRBV6-1 to TRBJ2-7; D possibly matches TRBD1 or TRBD2 (5 bases each). V was cut by 2 bases and J by 0 bases, with 14 bases left in between. Germline CDR1 is MNHNS and CDR2 is SASEGT. This CDR3 has 16 residues. The CDR3 DNA is TGTGCCAGCAGTGAACCGAGGGGCCAGGGCTCCTACGAGCAGTACTTC. Translating it yields CASSEPRGQGSYEQYF.

This clone was picked up one time. J is TRBJ2-5 and V is TRBV7-9; D could derive from TRBD1 or TRBD2 (5 bases each). Deletions cut 2 bases from V and 0 bases from J, with 13 bases between. The length of the CDR3 is 16 residues. CDR1 SEHNR and CDR2 FQNEAQ come from the germline V gene (reference sequence). CDR3 protein: CASSLRGTLYQETQYF. The CDR3 region has the DNA TGTGCCAGCAGCTTACGGGGCACCTTGTACCAAGAGACCCAGTACTTC. The full variable domain, its missing parts supplied by reference TRBV7-9 and TRBJ2-5, is DTGVSQNPRHKITKRGQNVTFRCDPISEHNRLYWYRQTLGQGPEFLTYFQNEAQLEKSRLLSDRFSAERPKGSFSTLEIQRTEQGDSAMYLCASSLRGTLYQETQYFGPGTRLLVL.

CDR3 DNA: TGTGCCAGCAGTCACAGGACAGGGACTTACGAGCAGTACTTC. This sequence encodes CASSHRTGTYEQYF. The chain carries TRBV28 and TRBJ2-7, with 8 positions matching TRBD1. J lost 4 bases, V lost 5 bases, and 7 bases had no gene match. The CDR3 sequence is 14 residues long. The germline V gene has CDR1 MDHEN and CDR2 SYDVKM.

This clone has only one observation. The gene calls are TRBV18 and TRBJ2-7; the D is unclear. Germline V gene data show CDR1 as KGHSH and CDR2 as LQKENI. Deletions cut 3 bases from V and 3 bases from J, with 12 bases between. The CDR3 has 14 residues. CDR3 amino acids: CASSPLGRLYEQYF. In nucleotides, the CDR3 is TGTGCCAGCTCACCTTTAGGACGGCTCTACGAGCAGTACTTC.

This sequence joins TRBV27 and TRBJ2-1; D not resolved. Germline V gene lookup returns CDR1 MNHEY and CDR2 SMNVEV (reference sequence). The V end lost 0 bases, the J end lost 0 bases, and 6 bases lay between the germline ends. The CDR3 totals 15 residues. The CDR3 DNA reads TGTGCCAGCAGTTTATCCATAAGCTCCTACAATGAGCAGTTCTTC. This codes for CASSLSISSYNEQFF.

The DNA of the CDR3 is TGTGCCAGTAGTATTTCTGGCACTACCTACGAGCAGTACTTC. This sequence encodes CASSISGTTYEQYF. The J gene is TRBJ2-7, the V gene TRBV19; no firm D call. V lost 3 bases and J lost 2, with 11 bases in between. The CDR3 totals 14 residues. Germline V gene data show CDR1 as LNHDA and CDR2 as SQIVND (reference sequence). The variable domain in full, completed from reference TRBV19 and TRBJ2-7, reads DGGITQSPKYLFRKEGQNVTLSCEQNLNHDAMYWYRQDPGQGLRLIYYSQIVNDFQKGDIAEGYSVSREKKESFPLTVTSAQKNPTAFYLCASSISGTTYEQYFGPGTRLTVT.

The chain couples TRBV18 to TRBJ1-2, with D possibly TRBD1 on 5 matching bases. The CDR3 is 16 residues long. From germline, CDR1 is KGHSH and CDR2 LQKENI. The ends were cut back, 8 bases at V and 8 bases at J, with 27 bases in the middle. CDR3 DNA: TGTGCCAGCACACAAGGGCCTTTGACAGACCTTCTCGGCTACACCTTC. Amino acid sequence: CASTQGPLTDLLGYTF. Based on the CDR3 plus reference TRBV18 and TRBJ1-2, the full variable domain is NAGVMQNPRHLVRRRGQEARLRCSPMKGHSHVYWYRQLPEEGLKFMVYLQKENIIDESGMPKERFSAEFPKEGPSILRIQQVVRGDSAAYFCASTQGPLTDLLGYTFGSGTRLTVV.

This clone was counted a single time. The rearrangement links TRBV5-6 to TRBJ2-7, with D tentatively TRBD1 or TRBD2 (5 bases each). Germline V gives CDR1 SGHDT, CDR2 YYEEEE. This CDR3 comprises 14 residues. The germline V and J ends were trimmed by 1 base and 2 bases, with 10 bases remaining between them. CDR3 protein: CASSLTGTTYEQYF. The CDR3 DNA reads TGTGCCAGCAGCTTGACCGGGACCACCTACGAGCAGTACTTC.

This chain links TRBV9 with TRBJ2-1; D is possibly TRBD2 (6 bases). In germline, CDR1 is SGDLS, CDR2 YYNGEE. The CDR3 consists of 16 residues. The ends were cut back, 0 bases at V and 3 bases at J, with 13 bases in the middle. The chain's CDR3 is CASSVGSASVYNEQFF. The CDR3 DNA reads TGTGCCAGCAGCGTAGGCTCGGCTAGCGTCTACAATGAGCAGTTCTTC.

The V call is TRBV12-5, the J call TRBJ2-3; TRBD1 agrees at 12 bases. V dropped 5 bases and J dropped 4; count of bases not matched to a gene: 4. Germline CDR1 LGHNT, CDR2 FRNRAP. The CDR3 has 15 amino acids. The CDR3 DNA reads as TGTGCTAGTGGTCCAGGGACAGGGGGCGCAGATACGCAGTATTTT. It is translated as CASGPGTGGADTQYF.

The V gene is TRBV29-1, the J gene TRBJ2-3, with TRBD1 matching 7 bases. Germline V gene data show CDR1 as SQVTM and CDR2 as ANQGSEA. The CDR3 is 15 amino acids. Unmatched junction bases numbered 11, after V lost 6 bases and J lost 2 bases. The CDR3 reads CSVDARDSHTDTQYF. CDR3 bases: TGCAGCGTGGACGCTAGGGACAGTCACACAGATACGCAGTATTTT.

The chain uses TRBV6-1 and TRBJ2-7, with TRBD2 matching 8 bases. Germline-derived CDR1 and CDR2 are MNHNS and SASEGT. Trimming cost V 8 bases and J 4 bases; bases outside gene matches: 13. This CDR3 region has 15 residues. CDR3 sequence: CASPGGDWEDYEQYF. The CDR3, as DNA: TGTGCCAGCCCGGGGGGGGACTGGGAGGATTACGAGCAGTACTTC.

V gene TRBV12-2 combines with J gene TRBJ2-2; TRBD2 is taken as the D call from the table, unchecked against the DNA. TRBV12-2 is recorded as a pseudogene. This CDR3 has 21 amino acids. CDR3 DNA: TGTGCAAGTCGCTTAGAAAGGACTAGCGGTCTCCCTTCGGGGGGCACCGGGGAGCTGTTTTTT. This sequence encodes CASRLERTSGLPSGGTGELFF.

The chain carries TRBV6-1 and TRBJ1-5; D not resolved. The CDR3 totals 15 residues. Germline V gives CDR1 MNHNS, CDR2 SASEGT. Trimming cost V 1 base and J 0 bases, with 7 bases left between them. CDR3: CASSEGTVSNQPQHF. For the CDR3, the DNA is TGTGCCAGCAGTGAAGGGACTGTTAGCAATCAGCCCCAGCATTTT.

The genes are TRBV11-2 and TRBJ2-2, with 9 nucleotides matching TRBD1. The CDR3 covers 19 residues. The germline V gene has CDR1 SGHAT and CDR2 FQNNGV. V dropped 5 bases and J dropped 3; count of bases not matched to a gene: 16. The CDR3 DNA reads as TGTGCCAGCAGCAAATACCGGGACAGGGTTAAGAGGGACACCGGGGAGCTGTTTTTT. Translation: CASSKYRDRVKRDTGELFF.

The chain combines TRBV6-1 with TRBJ1-2; possible D gene TRBD1, 5 bases. V dropped 5 bases and J dropped 6 bases, with 16 bases sitting between them. The germline gives CDR1 MNHNS, CDR2 SASEGT. The CDR3 has 14 residues. This chain's CDR3 is CASSPRRGDNGYTF. The CDR3 coding sequence is TGTGCCAGCAGTCCGCGGCGGGGGGATAATGGCTACACCTTC.

The V gene is TRBV10-3, the J gene TRBJ2-5; 7 bases align to TRBD2. The germline V gene has CDR1 ENHRY and CDR2 SYGVKD. Trimming cost V 10 bases and J 3 bases; bases outside gene matches: 5. CDR3 length: 12 residues. CDR3 coding DNA: TGTGCCAGCGGGACTACGGAAGAGACCCAGTACTTC. Translated: CASGTTEETQYF.

The rearrangement uses TRBV28 and TRBJ2-2; 11 nucleotides match TRBD2. CDR3 length equals 15 residues. Germline lookup yields CDR1 MDHEN and CDR2 SYDVKM. With V trimmed by 7 bases and J by 5 bases, 6 bases remained unmatched. The CDR3 protein is CASTSLAGATGELFF. The CDR3 nucleotides are TGTGCCAGCACTTCACTAGCGGGAGCAACCGGGGAGCTGTTTTTT.

The genes are TRBV5-1 and TRBJ2-7, with 11 bases matching TRBD2. The CDR3 length is 14 residues. Germline V gene lookup returns CDR1 SGHRS and CDR2 YFSETQ. V dropped 3 bases and J dropped 5; count of bases not matched to a gene: 4. The CDR3 nucleotides are TGCGCCAGCAGCTCGACTAGCGGGACCCACGAGCAGTACTTC. It translates to CASSSTSGTHEQYF.

The rearrangement joins TRBV20-1 to TRBJ2-3; no firm D call. The V end lost 5 bases, the J end lost 6 bases, and 9 bases lay between the germline ends. The germline V gene has CDR1 DFQATT and CDR2 SNEGSKA (reference sequence). The CDR3 runs 11 residues. The CDR3 DNA is TGCAGTGCTTTCTCCTTCGATACGCAGTATTTT. Translated, it gives CSAFSFDTQYF.

V gene TRBV7-2 combines with J gene TRBJ2-5; TRBD2 agrees at 7 bases. CDR3 size: 15 residues. CDR1 is SGHTA, CDR2 FQGNSA, per germline. J gave up 1 base and V 4 bases, and 6 bases lay outside the gene matches. The CDR3 reads CASSSDGRPQETQYF. Here the CDR3 DNA reads TGTGCCAGCAGCTCGGACGGGAGGCCCCAAGAGACCCAGTACTTC.

The chain carries TRBV18 and TRBJ2-1, with no clear D. This CDR3 is built from 15 residues. The V and J ends lost 1 base and 8 bases respectively, with 15 bases between them. The germline gives CDR1 KGHSH, CDR2 LQKENI. The CDR3 coding sequence is TGTGCCAGCTCACCACGGATTCCTCTCCAGGATGAGCAGTTCTTC. This gives the protein CASSPRIPLQDEQFF.

V gene TRBV28 combines with J gene TRBJ2-7; 11 bases are shared with TRBD2. V shed 10 bases, J shed 3 bases, and the junction held 5 bases outside the gene matches. This CDR3 comprises 13 residues. Germline CDR1 is MDHEN and CDR2 is SYDVKM. CDR3 protein: CAIGTSGLYEQYF. The DNA of the CDR3 is TGTGCCATCGGGACTAGCGGACTCTACGAGCAGTACTTC.

This chain uses TRBV7-2 with TRBJ2-5; TRBD1 matches 8 bases. Germline CDR1 SGHTA, CDR2 FQGNSA. The ends lost 1 base at V and 4 bases at J; junction bases unmatched: 5. This CDR3 has 15 amino acids. CDR3 coding DNA: TGTGCCAGCAGCTTAGTCCGGGACAGGTCAGAGACCCAGTACTTC. This sequence encodes CASSLVRDRSETQYF.